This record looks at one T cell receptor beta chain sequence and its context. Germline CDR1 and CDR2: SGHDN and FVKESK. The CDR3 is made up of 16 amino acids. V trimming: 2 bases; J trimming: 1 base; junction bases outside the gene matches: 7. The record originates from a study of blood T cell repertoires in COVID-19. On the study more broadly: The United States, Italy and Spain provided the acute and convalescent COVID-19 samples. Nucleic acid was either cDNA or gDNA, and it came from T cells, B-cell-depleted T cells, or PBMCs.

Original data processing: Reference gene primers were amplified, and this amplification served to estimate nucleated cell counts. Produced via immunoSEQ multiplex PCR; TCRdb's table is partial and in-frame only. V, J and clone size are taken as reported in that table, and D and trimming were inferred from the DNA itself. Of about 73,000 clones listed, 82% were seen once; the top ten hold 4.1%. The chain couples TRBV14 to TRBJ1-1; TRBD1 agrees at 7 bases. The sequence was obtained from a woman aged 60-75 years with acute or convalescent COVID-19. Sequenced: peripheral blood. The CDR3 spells CASSQLSTGENTEAFF. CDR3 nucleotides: TGTGCCAGCAGCCAATTATCTACAGGGGAGAACACTGAAGCTTTCTTT.